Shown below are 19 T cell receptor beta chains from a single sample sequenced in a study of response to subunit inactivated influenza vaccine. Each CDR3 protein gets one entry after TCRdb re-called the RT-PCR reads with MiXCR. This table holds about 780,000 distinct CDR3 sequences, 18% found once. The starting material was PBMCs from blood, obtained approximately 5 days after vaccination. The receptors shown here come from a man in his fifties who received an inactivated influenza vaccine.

CDR3 residues: CASSYSLAGVQHNEQFF. CDR3 nucleotide sequence: TGTGCCAGCAGTTACTCCCTGGCGGGAGTGCAACACAATGAGCAGTTCTTC. The chain uses TRBV6-5 and TRBJ2-1; 7 positions agree with TRBD2. Trimming cost V 0 bases and J 5 bases; bases outside gene matches: 10. CDR1 and CDR2 (germline): MNHEY, SVGAGI. The CDR3 totals 17 residues.

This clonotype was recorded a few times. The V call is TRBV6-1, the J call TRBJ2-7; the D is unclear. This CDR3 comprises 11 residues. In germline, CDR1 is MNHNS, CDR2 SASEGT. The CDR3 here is CTSGNSYEQYF. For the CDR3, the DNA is TGTACCTCGGGTAACTCCTACGAGCAGTACTTC.

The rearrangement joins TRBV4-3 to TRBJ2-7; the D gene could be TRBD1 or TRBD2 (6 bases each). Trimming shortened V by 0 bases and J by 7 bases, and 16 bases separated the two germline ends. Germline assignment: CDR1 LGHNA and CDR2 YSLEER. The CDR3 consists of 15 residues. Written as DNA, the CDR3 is TGCGCCAGCAGCCAAGAACCGGGGGCGTCGTATGAGCAGTACTTC. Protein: CASSQEPGASYEQYF.

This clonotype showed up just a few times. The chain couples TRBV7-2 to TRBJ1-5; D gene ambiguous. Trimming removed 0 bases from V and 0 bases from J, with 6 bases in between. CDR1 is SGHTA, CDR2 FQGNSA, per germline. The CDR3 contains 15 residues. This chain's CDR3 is CASSLAYGSNQPQHF. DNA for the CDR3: TGTGCCAGCAGCTTAGCGTACGGTAGCAATCAGCCCCAGCATTTT.

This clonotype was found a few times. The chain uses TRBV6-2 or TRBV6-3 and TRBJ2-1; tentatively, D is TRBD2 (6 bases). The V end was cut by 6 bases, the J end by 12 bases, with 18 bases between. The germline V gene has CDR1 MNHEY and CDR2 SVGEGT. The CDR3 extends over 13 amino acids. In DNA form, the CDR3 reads TGTGCCAGCAGACCTCTCCTTGGGGGAGGGCAGTTCTTC. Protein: CASRPLLGGGQFF.

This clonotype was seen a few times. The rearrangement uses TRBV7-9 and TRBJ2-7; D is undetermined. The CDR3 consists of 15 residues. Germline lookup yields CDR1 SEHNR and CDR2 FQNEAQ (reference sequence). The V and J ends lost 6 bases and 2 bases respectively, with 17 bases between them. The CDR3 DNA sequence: TGTGCCAGCAGTCATGGAGCCAGGTTTGCCTACGAGCAGTACTTC. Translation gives CASSHGARFAYEQYF.

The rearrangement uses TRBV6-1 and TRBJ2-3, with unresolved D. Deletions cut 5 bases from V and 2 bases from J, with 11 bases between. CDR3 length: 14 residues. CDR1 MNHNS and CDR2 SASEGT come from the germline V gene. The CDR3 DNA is TGTGCCAGCAGTCCCAGAGGAAACACAGATACGCAGTATTTT. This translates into CASSPRGNTDTQYF.

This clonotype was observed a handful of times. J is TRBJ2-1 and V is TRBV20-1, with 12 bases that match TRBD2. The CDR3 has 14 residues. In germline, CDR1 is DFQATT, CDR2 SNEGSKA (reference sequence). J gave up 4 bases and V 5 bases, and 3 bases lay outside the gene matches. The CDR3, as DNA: TGCAGTGCTCGGACTAGCGGGGAATACAATGAGCAGTTCTTC. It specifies CSARTSGEYNEQFF.

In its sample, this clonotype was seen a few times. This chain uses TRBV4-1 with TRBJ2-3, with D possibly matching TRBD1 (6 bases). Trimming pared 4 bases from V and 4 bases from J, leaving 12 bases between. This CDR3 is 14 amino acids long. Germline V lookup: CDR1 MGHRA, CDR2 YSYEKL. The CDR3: CASSRSAGADTQYF. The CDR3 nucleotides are TGCGCCAGCAGCCGTTCGGCAGGGGCAGATACGCAGTATTTT.

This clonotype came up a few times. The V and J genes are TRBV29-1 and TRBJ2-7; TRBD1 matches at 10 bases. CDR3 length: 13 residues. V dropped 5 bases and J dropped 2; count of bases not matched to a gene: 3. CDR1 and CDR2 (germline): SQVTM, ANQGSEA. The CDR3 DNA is TGCAGCGTTTTTGGGACAGGGGCCTACGAGCAGTACTTC. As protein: CSVFGTGAYEQYF.

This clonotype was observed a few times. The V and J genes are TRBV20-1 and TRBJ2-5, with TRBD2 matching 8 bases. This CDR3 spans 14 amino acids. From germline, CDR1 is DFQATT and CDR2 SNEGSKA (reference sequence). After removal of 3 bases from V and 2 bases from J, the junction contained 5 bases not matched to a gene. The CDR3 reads CSASSASGQETQYF. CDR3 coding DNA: TGCAGTGCTAGTTCGGCTAGCGGGCAAGAGACCCAGTACTTC.

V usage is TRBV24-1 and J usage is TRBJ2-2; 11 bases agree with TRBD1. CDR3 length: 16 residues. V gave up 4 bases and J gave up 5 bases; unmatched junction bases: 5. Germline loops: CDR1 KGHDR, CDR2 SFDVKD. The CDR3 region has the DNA TGTGCCACCAGTGACGCCGGGACAGGGGGGACCGGGGAGCTGTTTTTT. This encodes CATSDAGTGGTGELFF.

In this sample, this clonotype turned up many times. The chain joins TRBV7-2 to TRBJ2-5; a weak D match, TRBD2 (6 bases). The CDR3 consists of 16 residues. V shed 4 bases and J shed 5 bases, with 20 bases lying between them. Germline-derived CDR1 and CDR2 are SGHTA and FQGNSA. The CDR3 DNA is TGTGCCAGCAGCTCCACTAGCCCTCGACTAGTTGAGACCCAGTACTTC. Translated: CASSSTSPRLVETQYF. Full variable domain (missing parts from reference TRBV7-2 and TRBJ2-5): GAGVSQSPSNKVTEKGKDVELRCDPISGHTALYWYRQSLGQGLEFLIYFQGNSAPDKSGLPSDRFSAERTGGSVSTLTIQRTQQEDSAVYLCASSSTSPRLVETQYFGPGTRLLVL.

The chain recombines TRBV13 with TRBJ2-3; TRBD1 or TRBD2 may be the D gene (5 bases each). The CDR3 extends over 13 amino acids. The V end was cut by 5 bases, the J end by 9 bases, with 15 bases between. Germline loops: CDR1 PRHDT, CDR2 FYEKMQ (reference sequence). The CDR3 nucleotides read TGTGCCAGCAGCCTCGGGACCGTCTCAACGCAGTATTTT. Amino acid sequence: CASSLGTVSTQYF. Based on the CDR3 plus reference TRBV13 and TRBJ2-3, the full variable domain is AAGVIQSPRHLIKEKRETATLKCYPIPRHDTVYWYQQGPGQDPQFLISFYEKMQSDKGSIPDRFSAQQFSDYHSELNMSSLELGDSALYFCASSLGTVSTQYFGPGTRLTVL.

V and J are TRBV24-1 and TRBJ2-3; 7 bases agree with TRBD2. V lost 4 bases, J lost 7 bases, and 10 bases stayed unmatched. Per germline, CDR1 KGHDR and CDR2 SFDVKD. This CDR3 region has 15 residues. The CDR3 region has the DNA TGTGCCACCAGTGACCCAGCGGGGACCGCGTATACGCAGTATTTT. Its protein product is CATSDPAGTAYTQYF.

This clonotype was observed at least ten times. Here the CDR3 reads CSARDFVRQDPGYEQYF. The CDR3, as DNA: TGCAGTGCTAGAGATTTTGTCCGACAGGATCCTGGCTACGAGCAGTACTTC. V usage is TRBV20-1 and J usage is TRBJ2-7; maybe TRBD1 (6 bases). The V gene's germline CDR1 is DFQATT and CDR2 SNEGSKA (reference sequence). This CDR3 comprises 17 residues. V shed 0 bases and J shed 3 bases, with 21 bases lying between them.

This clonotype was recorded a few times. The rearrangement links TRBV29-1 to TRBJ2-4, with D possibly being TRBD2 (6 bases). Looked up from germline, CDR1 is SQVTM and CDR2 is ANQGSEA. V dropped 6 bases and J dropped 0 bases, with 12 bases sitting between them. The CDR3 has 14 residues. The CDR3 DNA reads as TGCAGCGTAATAGAGGGACTAGCCAAAAACATTCAGTACTTC. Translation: CSVIEGLAKNIQYF.

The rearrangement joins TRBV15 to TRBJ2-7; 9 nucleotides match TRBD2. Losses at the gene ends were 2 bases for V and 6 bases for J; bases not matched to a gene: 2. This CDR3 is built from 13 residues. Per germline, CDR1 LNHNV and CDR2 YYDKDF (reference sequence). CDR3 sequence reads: CATSRLAGSEQYF. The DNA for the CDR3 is TGTGCCACCAGCAGACTAGCGGGAAGCGAGCAGTACTTC.

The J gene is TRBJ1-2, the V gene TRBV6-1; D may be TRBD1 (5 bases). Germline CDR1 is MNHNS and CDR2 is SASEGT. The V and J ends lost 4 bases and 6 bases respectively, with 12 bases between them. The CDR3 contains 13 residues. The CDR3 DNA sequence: TGTGCCAGCAGTGGGGGGAGACCCAATGGCTACACCTTC. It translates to CASSGGRPNGYTF.